This passage covers 8 T cell receptor beta chains from one sample sequenced in a study of T cells in Graves' hyperthyroidism and ophthalmopathy. The CDR3 regions of TCR beta were amplified from RNA transcripts. The TCR CDR3 first-round RT-PCR relied on the HTBI primer set. TCRdb re-derived calls from the multiplex PCR reads in MiXCR, one entry per CDR3 protein. This sample has 490,000 or so distinct CDR3 sequences, with less than 25% found just once. The sample consisted of blood. Source of these receptors: a woman aged 70-85 years with Graves' ophthalmopathy.

V gene TRBV10-3 combines with J gene TRBJ2-3; D might be TRBD1 or TRBD2, each matching 5 bases. V lost 6 bases to trimming and J lost 0 bases, with 10 bases between them. The CDR3 loop spans 14 amino acids. CDR1 is ENHRY and CDR2 is SYGVKD in the germline V gene. The CDR3 reads CAISSRGSTDTQYF. The CDR3 DNA follows: TGTGCCATCAGCTCCCGGGGCAGCACAGATACGCAGTATTTT.

This chain uses TRBV4-1 with TRBJ2-3; D possibly corresponds to TRBD2 (5 bases). The CDR3 sequence is 18 residues long. The germline CDR1 and CDR2 sequences are MGHRA and YSYEKL. V was cut by 1 base and J by 7 bases, with 24 bases left in between. The CDR3: CASSQVSAALGRINTQYF. For the CDR3, the DNA is TGCGCCAGCAGCCAAGTTTCAGCGGCCCTCGGTAGAATCAATACGCAGTATTTT.

In its sample, this clonotype was seen a few times. This chain joins TRBV29-1 and TRBJ2-5, with D uncertain. The germline gives CDR1 SQVTM, CDR2 ANQGSEA. Trimming stripped 4 bases from V and 0 bases from J, with 6 bases between. The CDR3 runs to 12 residues. Here the CDR3 DNA reads TGCAGCGTTGGTCCAGACCAAGAGACCCAGTACTTC. It translates to CSVGPDQETQYF.

This chain uses TRBV7-8 with TRBJ2-7; no reliable D call. CDR3 length equals 16 residues. Germline CDR1 and CDR2: SGHVS and FQNEAQ. Trimming removed 1 base from V and 3 bases from J, with 16 bases in between. The DNA of the CDR3 is TGTGCCAGCAGCTTAGACTCGGCAACATTTCACTACGAGCAGTACTTC. It specifies CASSLDSATFHYEQYF.

Of note for this clonotype: A much larger clone lies a single base off, so this may be a read error. The genes are TRBV6-2 or TRBV6-3 and TRBJ2-1; 12 bases are a match to TRBD2. V trimming: 6 bases; J trimming: 4 bases; junction bases outside the gene matches: 1. The CDR3 contains 14 residues. CDR1 is MNHEY, CDR2 SVGEGT, per germline. The CDR3 loop reads CASRGLAGYNEQFF. CDR3 nucleotides: TGTGCCAGCAGAGGACTAGCGGGGTACAATGAGCAGTTCTTC.

This clonotype was observed a few times. The gene calls are TRBV6-1 and TRBJ1-1; no clear D gene. The CDR3 loop spans 13 amino acids. Germline V lookup: CDR1 MNHNS, CDR2 SASEGT. The V end lost 7 bases, the J end lost 11 bases, and 20 bases lay between the germline ends. CDR3 amino acids: CASTETPEVRAFF. Written as DNA, the CDR3 is TGTGCCAGCACCGAGACCCCGGAGGTTCGGGCTTTCTTT.

The V and J genes are TRBV11-2 and TRBJ2-1; 11 nucleotides agree with TRBD2. Germline CDR1 SGHAT, CDR2 FQNNGV. The V and J ends lost 5 bases and 8 bases, in that order; junction bases with no gene match: 17. This CDR3 comprises 18 residues. CDR3: CASSPPGSGRARGHEQFF. In DNA form, the CDR3 reads TGTGCCAGCAGCCCGCCCGGTAGCGGGAGGGCCCGGGGGCATGAGCAGTTCTTC.

This sequence joins TRBV19 and TRBJ2-2, with D hard to call. There are 15 residues in the CDR3. Germline V lookup: CDR1 LNHDA, CDR2 SQIVND (reference sequence). The V end was cut by 6 bases, the J end by 0 bases, with 11 bases between. CDR3 residues: CASSQDGSNTGELFF. CDR3 coding DNA: TGTGCCAGTAGCCAGGACGGTTCGAACACCGGGGAGCTGTTTTTT.